The next 17 T cell receptor beta chains were all read from a single sample in a study of T cells in Graves' hyperthyroidism and ophthalmopathy. From RNA transcripts, TCR beta CDR3 regions were amplified. The primer set for the first-round RT-PCR of the TCR CDR3 was HTBI. TCRdb re-analysed the multiplex PCR reads in MiXCR, keeping a single row per CDR3 protein. This table has about 590,000 distinct CDR3 sequences, about 14% appearing once. The specimen sequenced was blood. Every receptor here comes from a woman aged 18-29 years with Graves' ophthalmopathy.

This clonotype was counted at least ten times. This chain connects TRBV29-1 to TRBJ2-4; a weak D match, TRBD2 (5 bases). Between the trimmed V and J ends, which lost 4 bases and 0 bases, there was a span of 10 bases. The germline V gene has CDR1 SQVTM and CDR2 ANQGSEA. The CDR3 length is 14 residues. CDR3 loop: CSVAEDLAKNIQYF. DNA for the CDR3: TGCAGCGTTGCGGAGGACCTAGCCAAAAACATTCAGTACTTC. The entire variable domain, with the rest obtained from reference TRBV29-1 and TRBJ2-4, is as follows: SAVISQKPSRDICQRGTSLTIQCQVDSQVTMMFWYRQQPGQSLTLIATANQGSEATYESGFVIDKFPISRPNLTFSTLTVSNMSPEDSSIYLCSVAEDLAKNIQYFGAGTRLSVL.

This clonotype was counted at least ten times. The rearrangement links TRBV19 to TRBJ1-1, with D perhaps TRBD1 (5 bases). Trimming removed 5 bases at V and 3 bases at J, with 13 bases between. Germline-derived CDR1 and CDR2 are LNHDA and SQIVND (reference sequence). The CDR3 consists of 14 residues. The CDR3 DNA sequence: TGTGCCAGTAGTGCCCAGGGATGGGACACTGAAGCTTTCTTT. Amino acids: CASSAQGWDTEAFF.

The rearrangement uses TRBV25-1 and TRBJ2-3; a possible D gene is TRBD2 (6 bases). Trimming removed 3 bases at V and 0 bases at J, with 7 bases between. Germline CDR1 is MGHDK and CDR2 is SYGVNS. This CDR3 spans 14 amino acids. The CDR3 region has the DNA TGTGCCAGCAGTGATGGGACTAGCACAGATACGCAGTATTTT. This codes for CASSDGTSTDTQYF.

This clonotype appeared a single time. This rearrangement joins TRBV6-6 to TRBJ1-2; TRBD1 agrees at 8 bases. Germline V gives CDR1 MNHNY, CDR2 SVGAGI (reference sequence). The CDR3 spans 14 residues. The J segment lost 4 bases and the V segment lost 4 bases, leaving 5 bases of the junction unmatched. Written as DNA, the CDR3 is TGTGCCAGCAGTTCCCCGGGACAGGTCTATGGCTACACCTTC. This encodes CASSSPGQVYGYTF.

This clonotype was counted ten times or more. This chain links TRBV28 with TRBJ2-7; TRBD1 matches 9 bases. Trimming at V came to 6 bases and at J to 1 base, leaving 7 bases not matched to a gene. Germline V CDR1 and CDR2: MDHEN, SYDVKM. The CDR3 runs to 15 residues. The CDR3 is CASRGTGRKSYEQYF. In DNA, the CDR3 is TGTGCCAGCAGGGGGACAGGGAGAAAGTCCTACGAGCAGTACTTC.

This chain links TRBV7-9 with TRBJ1-4; D ambiguous. The ends were cut back, 7 bases at V and 0 bases at J, with 9 bases in the middle. The CDR3 is 14 amino acids. CDR1 and CDR2 from the germline V gene are SEHNR and FQNEAQ (reference sequence). The CDR3 protein is CASNSDATNEKLFF. Written as DNA, the CDR3 is TGTGCCAGCAACTCAGATGCAACTAATGAAAAACTGTTTTTT.

The sample holds many counts of this clonotype. This rearrangement joins TRBV5-1 to TRBJ2-1; TRBD2 matches 7 bases. Losses at the gene ends were 5 bases for V and 4 bases for J; bases not matched to a gene: 12. The germline V gene encodes CDR1 SGHRS and CDR2 YFSETQ. The CDR3 spans 16 residues. CDR3 in DNA: TGCGCCAGCAGAGTCGGAATAGCGGGCTCTTACAATGAGCAGTTCTTC. Translated: CASRVGIAGSYNEQFF. Full variable domain (remainder filled in from reference TRBV5-1 and TRBJ2-1): KAGVTQTPRYLIKTRGQQVTLSCSPISGHRSVSWYQQTPGQGLQFLFEYFSETQRNKGNFPGRFSGRQFSNSRSEMNVSTLELGDSALYLCASRVGIAGSYNEQFFGPGTRLTVL.

The V and J genes are TRBV7-9 and TRBJ1-1; 8 nucleotides line up with TRBD1. The CDR3 loop spans 16 amino acids. V lost 7 bases and J lost 3; bases outside the gene matches: 13. Germline lookup yields CDR1 SEHNR and CDR2 FQNEAQ (reference sequence). CDR3 protein: CASTKTGGGQDTEAFF. The CDR3, as DNA: TGTGCCAGCACCAAAACAGGGGGAGGCCAGGACACTGAAGCTTTCTTT.

This clonotype was counted between two and nine times. The chain carries TRBV30 and TRBJ2-7; 10 bases agree with TRBD2. The CDR3 sequence is 16 residues long. Germline lookup yields CDR1 GTSNPN and CDR2 SVGIG (reference sequence). Unmatched junction bases numbered 12, after V lost 4 bases and J lost 3 bases. The CDR3 DNA reads as TGTGCCTGGACCCCTAGGGGGACTAGCGAGAACTACGAGCAGTACTTC. Encoded protein: CAWTPRGTSENYEQYF.

This clonotype was observed many times. V usage is TRBV3-1 and J usage is TRBJ1-2; D is unclear. The CDR3 consists of 12 residues. Between the trimmed V and J ends, which lost 0 bases and 6 bases, there was a span of 5 bases. Germline-derived CDR1 and CDR2 are LGHDT and YNNKEL (reference sequence). CDR3 in DNA: TGTGCCAGCAGCCAAGAGGCCCATGGCTACACCTTC. It codes for CASSQEAHGYTF.

This clonotype was recorded a few times. This rearrangement joins TRBV4-1 to TRBJ2-1; no reliable D call. V lost 0 bases, J lost 8 bases, and 11 bases lay in between. This CDR3 spans 14 amino acids. CDR1 is MGHRA, CDR2 YSYEKL, per germline. The CDR3, as DNA: TGCGCCAGCAGCCAAGATCGGGCGCGGCATGAGCAGTTCTTC. Protein sequence: CASSQDRARHEQFF.

This clonotype was recorded a few times. V usage is TRBV9 and J usage is TRBJ2-3; possible D gene TRBD1, 5 bases. Germline CDR1 is SGDLS and CDR2 is YYNGEE. This CDR3 is built from 15 residues. Trimming took 3 bases from V and 7 from J, leaving 18 bases between them. The CDR3 bases are TGTGCCAGCAGCGGCCTTAGGCAGGGCATTTATACGCAGTATTTT. Translating gives CASSGLRQGIYTQYF.

This clonotype was counted many times. The CDR3 protein is CASRGTPNSNQPQHF. The CDR3 DNA sequence: TGTGCCAGCAGAGGAACGCCGAATAGCAATCAGCCCCAGCATTTT. The chain recombines TRBV28 with TRBJ1-5; D is unclear. The CDR3 covers 15 residues. The germline V gene has CDR1 MDHEN and CDR2 SYDVKM. Trimming stripped 6 bases from V and 0 bases from J, with 12 bases between.

This clonotype came up many times. The chain joins TRBV19 to TRBJ2-7; 10 nucleotides match TRBD2. The CDR3 totals 15 residues. The trim removed 4 bases at V and 5 bases at J, leaving 8 bases unmatched. CDR1 and CDR2 (germline): LNHDA, SQIVND (reference sequence). CDR3 DNA sequence: TGTGCCAGTAGTAGGGGGCTAGCGGGAGTCCACGAGCAGTACTTC. Encoded protein: CASSRGLAGVHEQYF.

This clonotype was recorded many times. The chain carries TRBV11-3 and TRBJ2-1, with TRBD2 identical over 13 bases. Germline V gene data show CDR1 as SGHNT and CDR2 as YENEEA. The V segment lost 4 bases and the J segment 2 bases; nucleotides outside the gene matches: 5. The CDR3 is 17 amino acids. The DNA for the CDR3 is TGTGCCAGCAGCTCGATACTAGCGGGGGGGACCTACAATGAGCAGTTCTTC. The encoded protein is CASSSILAGGTYNEQFF.

The genes are TRBV12-5 and TRBJ1-5, with D possibly being TRBD1 (5 bases). Trimming took 3 bases from V and 7 from J, leaving 13 bases between them. Germline CDR1 reads LGHNT; CDR2 reads FRNRAP. CDR3 length equals 14 residues. The CDR3 nucleotides are TGTGCTAGTGGTTTTGTAGGGGTCGGGCAGCCCCAGCATTTT. Translating it yields CASGFVGVGQPQHF.

This clonotype was seen ten or more times. The V call is TRBV29-1, the J call TRBJ2-3, with TRBD2 as a possible D gene (6 bases). Trimming pared 3 bases from V and 0 bases from J, leaving 13 bases between. The CDR3 is 15 residues long. Per the germline V gene, CDR1 is SQVTM and CDR2 is ANQGSEA. CDR3 sequence reads: CSVEGGTLSTDTQYF. The CDR3 DNA is TGCAGCGTTGAGGGGGGAACCCTCAGCACAGATACGCAGTATTTT.